This TCR beta chain was documented in a study of CXCR3-negative and CXCR3-positive naive CD8 T cells. Study-level information: Each library held about 1.5 +/- 0.3 million TRB reads, 120 million to 150 million in total.

Germline V CDR1 and CDR2: SGHVS, FNYEAQ. The CDR3 sequence is 14 residues long. Study-level results: CXCR3 levels fell partly with cryopreservation; most assays relied on fresh PBMCs. TRB CDR3 properties were used to infer TCR strength, and surface CD5 was comparable between naive subsets. Naive CXCR3-positive cells had TRB CDR3s more hydrophobic than those of CXCR3-negative naive cells.

Points on this clonotype: The antigen remains undetermined.

With UMI labels, 5' RACE was used to prepare the TRB cDNA libraries. TCRdb reprocessed the 5' RACE reads; each CDR3 protein has one entry and no DNA is given. Recorded for this sample: under 150,000 distinct CDR3 sequences. This chain joins TRBV7-6 and TRBJ2-3; TCRdb names TRBD1, which stays unverified in the absence of DNA. The specimen was naive CXCR3+ CD8+ T cells from blood. Subset in this sample: CD45RO-CCR7+CD27+CD95- naive CD8+ T cells expressing CXCR3 (TNR3+). This TCR derives from a human donor in good health. Some clones in this sample may be carry-over from other donors' samples. This CDR3 is CASSSGGGTDTQYF.